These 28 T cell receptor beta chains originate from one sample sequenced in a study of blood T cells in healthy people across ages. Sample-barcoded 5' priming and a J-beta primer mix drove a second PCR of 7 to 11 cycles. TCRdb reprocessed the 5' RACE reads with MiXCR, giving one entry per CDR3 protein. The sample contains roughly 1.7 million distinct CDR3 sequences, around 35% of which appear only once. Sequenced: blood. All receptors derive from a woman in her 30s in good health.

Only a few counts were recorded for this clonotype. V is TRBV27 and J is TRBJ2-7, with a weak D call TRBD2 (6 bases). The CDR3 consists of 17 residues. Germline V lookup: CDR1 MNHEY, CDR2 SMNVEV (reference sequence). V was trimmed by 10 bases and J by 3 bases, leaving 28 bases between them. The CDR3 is CATIIFLSGLSDYEQYF. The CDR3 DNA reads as TGTGCCACCATTATATTTCTTAGCGGCTTATCTGACTACGAGCAGTACTTC.

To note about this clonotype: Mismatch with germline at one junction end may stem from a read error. The CDR3 spells CASSAGSLVSADMQYF. CDR3 in DNA: TGTGCCAGCAGCGCCGGGTCCCTCGTGAGCGCAGATATGCAGTATTTT. This chain joins TRBV12-3 or TRBV12-4 and TRBJ2-3; D gene uncertain. The CDR3 consists of 16 residues.

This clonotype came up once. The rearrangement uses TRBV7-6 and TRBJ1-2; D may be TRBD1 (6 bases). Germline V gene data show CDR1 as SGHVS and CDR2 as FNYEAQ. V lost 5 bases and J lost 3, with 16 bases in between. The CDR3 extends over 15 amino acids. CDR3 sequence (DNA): TGTGCCAGCAGCCCTACGGGGGGGGGCGACTATGGCTACACCTTC. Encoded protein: CASSPTGGGDYGYTF.

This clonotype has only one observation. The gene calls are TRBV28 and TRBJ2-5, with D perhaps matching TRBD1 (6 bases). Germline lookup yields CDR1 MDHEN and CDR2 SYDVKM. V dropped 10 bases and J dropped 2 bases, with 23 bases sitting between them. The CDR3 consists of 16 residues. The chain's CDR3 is CATLKRGKPIQETQYF. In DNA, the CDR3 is TGTGCCACCCTAAAGAGGGGGAAACCTATTCAAGAGACCCAGTACTTC.

The CDR3 sequence: CAWSPSPVTSGRFTDTQYF. The CDR3 region has the DNA TGTGCCTGGAGTCCCTCACCCGTGACTAGCGGGAGATTCACAGATACGCAGTATTTT. The chain recombines TRBV30 with TRBJ2-3; 12 bases line up with TRBD2. V lost 2 bases to trimming and J lost 2 bases; unmatched junction nucleotides: 14. CDR1 is GTSNPN and CDR2 is SVGIG in the germline V gene (reference sequence). The CDR3 spans 19 residues.

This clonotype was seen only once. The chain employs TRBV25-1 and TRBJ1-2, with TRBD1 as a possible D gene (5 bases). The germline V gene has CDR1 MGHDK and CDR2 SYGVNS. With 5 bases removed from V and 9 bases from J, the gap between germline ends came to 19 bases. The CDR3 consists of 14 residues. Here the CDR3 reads CASSPTDMATSYTF. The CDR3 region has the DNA TGTGCCAGCAGTCCGACAGATATGGCTACGAGCTACACCTTC.

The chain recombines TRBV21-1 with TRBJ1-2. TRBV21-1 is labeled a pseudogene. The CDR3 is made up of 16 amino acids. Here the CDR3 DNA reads TGTGCCAGCAGCAAAAGACGGCAGGGTGGTATTCGGGGCTACACCTTC. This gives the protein CASSKRRQGGIRGYTF.

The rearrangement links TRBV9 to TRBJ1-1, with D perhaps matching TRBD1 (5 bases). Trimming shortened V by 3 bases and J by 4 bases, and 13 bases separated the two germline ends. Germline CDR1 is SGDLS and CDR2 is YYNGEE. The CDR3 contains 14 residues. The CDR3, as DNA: TGTGCCAGCAGCGCAGATGTGGGGGGCACTGAAGCTTTCTTT. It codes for CASSADVGGTEAFF.

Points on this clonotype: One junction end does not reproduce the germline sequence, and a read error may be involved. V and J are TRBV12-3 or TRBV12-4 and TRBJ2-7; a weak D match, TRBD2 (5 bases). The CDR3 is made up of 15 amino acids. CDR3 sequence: CASSVVGMSGYEQYF. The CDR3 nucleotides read TGTGCCAGCAGTGTGGTAGGGATGAGCGGTTACGAGCAATACTTC.

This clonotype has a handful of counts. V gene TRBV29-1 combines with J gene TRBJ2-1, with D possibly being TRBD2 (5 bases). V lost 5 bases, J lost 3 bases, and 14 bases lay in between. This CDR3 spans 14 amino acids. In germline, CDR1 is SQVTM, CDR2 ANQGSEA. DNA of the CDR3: TGCAGCGTTTGGGTAGCGAGCATCTACAATGAGCAGTTCTTC. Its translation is CSVWVASIYNEQFF.

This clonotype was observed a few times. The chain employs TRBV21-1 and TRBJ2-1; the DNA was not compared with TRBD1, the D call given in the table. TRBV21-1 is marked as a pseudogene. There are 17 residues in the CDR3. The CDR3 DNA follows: TGTGCCAGCAGGAATGGAGGGCGAGGGGGCACCCCCAATGAGCAGTTCTTC. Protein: CASRNGGRGGTPNEQFF.

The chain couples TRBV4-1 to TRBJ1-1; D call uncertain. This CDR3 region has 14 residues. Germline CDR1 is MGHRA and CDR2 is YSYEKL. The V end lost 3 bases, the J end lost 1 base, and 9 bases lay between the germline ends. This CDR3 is CASSQLTPNTEAFF. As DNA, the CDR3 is TGCGCCAGCAGCCAGTTGACACCGAACACTGAAGCTTTCTTT.

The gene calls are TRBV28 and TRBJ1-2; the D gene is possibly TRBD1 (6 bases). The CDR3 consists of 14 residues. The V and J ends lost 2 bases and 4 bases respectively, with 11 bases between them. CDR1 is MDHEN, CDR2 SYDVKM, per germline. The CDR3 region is CASSLPGESYGYTF. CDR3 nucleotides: TGTGCCAGCAGTTTACCAGGGGAGAGCTATGGCTACACCTTC.

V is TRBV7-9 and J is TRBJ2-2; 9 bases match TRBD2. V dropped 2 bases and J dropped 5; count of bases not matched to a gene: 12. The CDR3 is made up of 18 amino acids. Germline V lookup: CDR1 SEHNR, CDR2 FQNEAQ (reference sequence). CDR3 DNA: TGTGCCAGCAGCTTAACCCTCGGACTAGCGAGGAAAACCGGGGAGCTGTTTTTT. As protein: CASSLTLGLARKTGELFF.

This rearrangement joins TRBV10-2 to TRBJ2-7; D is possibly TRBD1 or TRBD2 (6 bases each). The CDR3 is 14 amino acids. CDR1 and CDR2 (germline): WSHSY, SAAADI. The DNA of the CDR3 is TGCTCCACCACCGGGACAACGGGGGACTACGAGCAGTACTTC. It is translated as CSTTGTTGDYEQYF.

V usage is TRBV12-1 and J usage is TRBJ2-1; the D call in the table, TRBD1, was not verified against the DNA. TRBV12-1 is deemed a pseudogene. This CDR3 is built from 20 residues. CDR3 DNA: TGTGCCAGCAGCCCAACGGGACAGGCGATCCCTCTCGGCTCCTACAATGAGCAGTTCTTC. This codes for CASSPTGQAIPLGSYNEQFF.

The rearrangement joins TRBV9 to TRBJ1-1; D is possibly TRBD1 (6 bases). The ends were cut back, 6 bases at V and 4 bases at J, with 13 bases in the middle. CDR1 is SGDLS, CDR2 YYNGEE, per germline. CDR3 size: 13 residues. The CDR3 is CASNREGSTEAFF. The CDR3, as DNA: TGTGCCAGCAACAGGGAGGGTTCCACTGAAGCTTTCTTT.

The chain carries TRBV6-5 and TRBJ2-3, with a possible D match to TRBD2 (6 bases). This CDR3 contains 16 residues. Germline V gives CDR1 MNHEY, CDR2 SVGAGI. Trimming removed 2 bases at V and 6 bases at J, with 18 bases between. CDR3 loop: CASSYTGLTEIDTQYF. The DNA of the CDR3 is TGTGCCAGCAGTTACACCGGACTAACAGAGATCGATACGCAGTATTTT.

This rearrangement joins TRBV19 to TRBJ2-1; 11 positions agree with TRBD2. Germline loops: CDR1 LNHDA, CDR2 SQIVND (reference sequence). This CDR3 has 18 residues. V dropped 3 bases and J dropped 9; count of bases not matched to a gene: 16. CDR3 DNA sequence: TGTGCCAGTAGTATCTCTACTGGACTAGCGGGTGGTAGTAGTGAGCAGTTCTTC. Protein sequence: CASSISTGLAGGSSEQFF.

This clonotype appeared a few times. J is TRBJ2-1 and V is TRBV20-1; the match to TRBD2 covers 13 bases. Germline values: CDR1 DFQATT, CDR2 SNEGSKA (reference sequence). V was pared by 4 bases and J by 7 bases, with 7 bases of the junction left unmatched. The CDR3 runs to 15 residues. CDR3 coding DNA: TGCAGTGCTATCTTCACTAGCGGGAGGGCGAATGAGCAGTTCTTC. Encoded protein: CSAIFTSGRANEQFF.

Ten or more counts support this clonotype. In DNA form, the CDR3 reads TGTGCCAGCAGGGGTGGACAGAACTATGGCTACACCTTC. This gives the protein CASRGGQNYGYTF. The chain couples TRBV12-3 or TRBV12-4 to TRBJ1-2; perhaps TRBD1 as D (6 bases). V was cut by 6 bases and J by 2 bases, with 10 bases left in between. The CDR3 is 13 amino acids.

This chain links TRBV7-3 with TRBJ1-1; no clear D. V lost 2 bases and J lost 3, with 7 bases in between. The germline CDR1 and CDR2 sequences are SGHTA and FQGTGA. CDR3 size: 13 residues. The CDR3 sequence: CASSLWEYTEAFF. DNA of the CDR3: TGTGCCAGCAGCTTATGGGAGTACACTGAAGCTTTCTTT.

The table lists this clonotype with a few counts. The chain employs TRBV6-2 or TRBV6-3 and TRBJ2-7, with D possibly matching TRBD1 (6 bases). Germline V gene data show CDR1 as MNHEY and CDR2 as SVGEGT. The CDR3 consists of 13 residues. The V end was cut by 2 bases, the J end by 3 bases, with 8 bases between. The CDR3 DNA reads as TGTGCCAGCAGTTACACCAGGGGCTACGAGCAGTACTTC. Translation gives CASSYTRGYEQYF.

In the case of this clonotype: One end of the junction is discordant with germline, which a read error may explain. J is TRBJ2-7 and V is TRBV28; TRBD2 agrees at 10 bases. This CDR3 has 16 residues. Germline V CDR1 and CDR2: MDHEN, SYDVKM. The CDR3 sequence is CVSSLHSPGLANEQYF. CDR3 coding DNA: TGTGTCAGCAGTTTACATTCTCCGGGACTAGCGAACGAGCAGTACTTC.

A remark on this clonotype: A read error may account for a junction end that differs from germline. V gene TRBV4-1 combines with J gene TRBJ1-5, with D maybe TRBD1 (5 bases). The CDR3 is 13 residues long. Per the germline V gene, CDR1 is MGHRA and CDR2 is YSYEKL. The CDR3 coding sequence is TGCGTCAGCAGCCAAGGGGCCCGGCAGCCCCAGCATTTT. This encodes CVSSQGARQPQHF.

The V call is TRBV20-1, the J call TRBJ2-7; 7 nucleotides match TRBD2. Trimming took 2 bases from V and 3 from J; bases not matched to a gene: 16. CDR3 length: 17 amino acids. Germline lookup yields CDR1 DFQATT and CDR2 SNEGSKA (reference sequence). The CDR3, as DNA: TGCAGTGCTAGACATCCCCAGGCCGGGCGGGAGTTCTACGAGCAGTACTTC. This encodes CSARHPQAGREFYEQYF.

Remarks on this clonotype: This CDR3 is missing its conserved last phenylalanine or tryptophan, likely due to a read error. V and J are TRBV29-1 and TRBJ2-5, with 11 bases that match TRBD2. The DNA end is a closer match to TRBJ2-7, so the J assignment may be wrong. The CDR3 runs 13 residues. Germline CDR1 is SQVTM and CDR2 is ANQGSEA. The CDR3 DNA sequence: TGCAGCGTTCGTAGCGGGAGGGGGGGCGAGCAGTACCTC. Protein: CSVRSGRGGEQYL.

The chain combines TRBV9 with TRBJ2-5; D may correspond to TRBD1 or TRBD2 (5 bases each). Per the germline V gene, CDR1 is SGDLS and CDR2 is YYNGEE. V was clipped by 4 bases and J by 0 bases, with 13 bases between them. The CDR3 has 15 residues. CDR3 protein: CASSTRGTYQETQYF. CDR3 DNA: TGTGCCAGCAGCACCAGAGGGACGTACCAAGAGACCCAGTACTTC.